One sample yielded the 12 T cell receptor beta chains listed below, sequenced in a study of T-cell reconstitution after alpha-beta-depleted transplantation in children. For TCRbeta, the library was prepared with unique molecular identifiers. From the PCR reads, TCRdb called clonotypes with MiXCR, one entry per CDR3 protein. The sample has some 440,000 distinct CDR3 sequences, about 17% seen once. The specimen comprised PBMCs, mostly from graft donor cells, sampled 360 days after TCRalphabeta/CD19-depleted stem cell transplant. All receptors derive from a boy younger than two who had a stem cell transplant for Wiskott-Aldrich syndrome, so the T cells may come from the graft donor.

This chain uses TRBV24-1 with TRBJ1-2, with a weak D call TRBD1 (5 bases). V lost 4 bases to trimming and J lost 5 bases, with 16 bases between them. CDR3 length equals 15 residues. Germline V gene lookup returns CDR1 KGHDR and CDR2 SFDVKD. CDR3 sequence: CATSEPGTGRYGYTF. In DNA, the CDR3 is TGTGCCACCAGTGAACCCGGGACCGGGCGATATGGCTACACCTTC.

This chain uses TRBV19 with TRBJ2-2; 13 nucleotides agree with TRBD2. Germline V gene sequence: CDR1 LNHDA, CDR2 SQIVND (reference sequence). V lost 4 bases, J lost 4 bases, and 3 bases stayed unmatched. This CDR3 has 16 residues. The CDR3 is CASSKGTSGTTGELFF. CDR3 bases: TGTGCCAGTAGTAAAGGGACTAGCGGGACCACCGGGGAGCTGTTTTTT.

J is TRBJ1-5 and V is TRBV19; possible D gene TRBD1, 5 bases. Trimming stripped 5 bases from V and 5 bases from J, with 13 bases between. Germline CDR1 reads LNHDA; CDR2 reads SQIVND (reference sequence). CDR3 length: 14 residues. DNA of the CDR3: TGTGCCAGTAGTGGAGACAGTACCTATCAGCCCCAGCATTTT. Encoded protein: CASSGDSTYQPQHF.

This clonotype has a handful of counts. The rearrangement links TRBV27 to TRBJ2-1; 9 nucleotides align to TRBD2. CDR1 is MNHEY and CDR2 is SMNVEV in the germline V gene (reference sequence). CDR3 length: 17 amino acids. With 3 bases clipped from V and 3 bases from J, the junction kept 9 bases outside the gene matches. CDR3 residues: CASSFPSSSGNYNEQFF. Written as DNA, the CDR3 is TGTGCCAGCAGTTTCCCATCCTCTAGCGGGAACTACAATGAGCAGTTCTTC.

This clonotype was detected a few times. V is TRBV12-3 or TRBV12-4 and J is TRBJ2-3; weak D call: TRBD2 (5 bases). The CDR3 spans 13 residues. V lost 4 bases and J lost 3, with 8 bases in between. The CDR3 sequence is CASSWEITDTQYF. CDR3 in DNA: TGTGCCAGCAGTTGGGAGATAACAGATACGCAGTATTTT.

This clonotype was detected many times. This chain connects TRBV12-3 or TRBV12-4 to TRBJ2-5, with no clear D. This CDR3 is built from 13 residues. V shed 5 bases and J shed 3 bases, with 10 bases lying between them. The CDR3 region is CASSLGWKETQYF. CDR3 nucleotides: TGTGCCAGCAGTCTAGGATGGAAAGAGACCCAGTACTTC.

This clonotype was observed a few times. DNA of the CDR3: TGCAGCGTGCGACTAGCGGGAGTCACCGGGGAGCTGTTTTTT. This encodes CSVRLAGVTGELFF. The chain uses TRBV29-1 and TRBJ2-2, with 12 positions matching TRBD2. CDR1 and CDR2 from the germline V gene are SQVTM and ANQGSEA. Trimming at V came to 6 bases and at J to 4 bases, leaving 3 bases not matched to a gene. The CDR3 spans 14 residues.

The CDR3 coding sequence is TGCGCCAGCAGCCCTACACCGAACTATGGCTACACCTTC. Its protein product is CASSPTPNYGYTF. The V and J genes are TRBV5-1 and TRBJ1-2; D uncertain. From germline, CDR1 is SGHRS and CDR2 YFSETQ. The CDR3 is made up of 13 amino acids. V was pared by 4 bases and J by 2 bases, with 9 bases between.

This clonotype was seen more than once but under ten times. The V call is TRBV20-1, the J call TRBJ2-2; D is perhaps TRBD1 (5 bases). Germline CDR1 reads DFQATT; CDR2 reads SNEGSKA (reference sequence). V lost 6 bases and J 5 bases, leaving 10 bases between the germline ends. The CDR3 consists of 12 residues. The CDR3 loop is CSAPGRTGELFF. DNA for the CDR3: TGCAGTGCGCCAGGGCGGACCGGGGAGCTGTTTTTT.

The chain is built from TRBV7-9 and TRBJ2-1; 10 bases map to TRBD2. CDR1 is SEHNR, CDR2 FQNEAQ, per germline (reference sequence). Losses at the gene ends were 5 bases for V and 8 bases for J; bases not matched to a gene: 12. The CDR3 covers 16 residues. The CDR3 sequence: CASSPGGLAGVYEQFF. The CDR3 bases are TGTGCCAGCAGCCCTGGGGGGCTAGCGGGAGTTTATGAGCAGTTCTTC.

At least ten counts were recorded for this clonotype. J is TRBJ1-1 and V is TRBV29-1; the D is unclear. CDR1 and CDR2 (germline): SQVTM, ANQGSEA. The CDR3 extends over 13 amino acids. Trimming left V 1 base short and J 4 bases short, with 10 bases between. CDR3 residues: CSVEVTLSTEAFF. The CDR3 nucleotides read TGCAGCGTTGAAGTAACCTTGAGCACTGAAGCTTTCTTT.

This chain joins TRBV20-1 and TRBJ2-7, with a possible D match to TRBD2 (7 bases). CDR1 and CDR2 (germline): DFQATT, SNEGSKA (reference sequence). The CDR3 runs 14 residues. The ends were cut back, 6 bases at V and 3 bases at J, with 18 bases in the middle. CDR3 DNA: TGCAGTGCCCCCCGGGGGGCGGGGGTCTACGAGCAGTACTTC. This codes for CSAPRGAGVYEQYF.